This T cell receptor beta chain comes out of a study of cytomegalovirus exposure and HLA in healthy donors. Vbeta (60) and Jbeta (13) primers were used in the PCR. Profiled with immunoSEQ multiplex PCR; TCRdb holds only in-frame clones, not every one. The sample shows 180,000 or so clones, around four fifths of them seen only once. The sample holds one count of this clone. Input material: PBMCs. The TCR was taken from a young woman in good health and CMV-seronegative.

CDR3 DNA sequence: TGTGCCAGCAAGACCTCGACTGGCCCCGGGGAGCTGTTTTTT. Translation: CASKTSTGPGELFF. V gene TRBV9 combines with J gene TRBJ2-2; D is undetermined. Trimming shortened V by 6 bases and J by 6 bases, and 15 bases separated the two germline ends. CDR3 length equals 14 residues. The germline gives CDR1 SGDLS, CDR2 YYNGEE.